These 25 T cell receptor beta chains were all obtained from the same sample, sequenced in a study of blood T cell repertoires in COVID-19. Sequenced by immunoSEQ multiplex PCR; TCRdb stores in-frame clones only, minus some. The sample consists of about 42,000 clones, around 76% of them appearing once. Sequences were obtained from peripheral blood. The receptor source for this set is a man of 80 years or more with acute or convalescent COVID-19.

The rearrangement links TRBV19 to TRBJ1-2; possibly TRBD1 for D (5 bases). The CDR3 runs 12 residues. CDR1 and CDR2 from the germline V gene are LNHDA and SQIVND (reference sequence). Deletions cut 2 bases from V and 7 bases from J, with 8 bases between. The DNA for the CDR3 is TGTGCCAGTAGTATACAGGGCTTTGGCTACACCTTC. It is translated as CASSIQGFGYTF.

The chain uses TRBV7-8 and TRBJ1-3, with a weak D call TRBD1 (6 bases). This CDR3 spans 18 amino acids. Trimming cost V 5 bases and J 0 bases, with 20 bases left between them. Per germline, CDR1 SGHVS and CDR2 FQNEAQ. The CDR3 region is CASSPRDIATASGNTIYF. The CDR3 DNA is TGTGCCAGCAGCCCTCGGGACATCGCTACCGCCTCTGGAAACACCATATATTTT.

The J gene is TRBJ2-5, the V gene TRBV5-1, with TRBD2 identical over 15 bases. V trimming: 5 bases; J trimming: 4 bases; junction bases outside the gene matches: 6. The CDR3 sequence is 16 residues long. The V gene's germline CDR1 is SGHRS and CDR2 YFSETQ. The CDR3 region is CASSYGLAGGAETQYF. The CDR3 nucleotides read TGCGCCAGCAGTTACGGACTAGCGGGGGGGGCAGAGACCCAGTACTTC.

The chain combines TRBV9 with TRBJ1-1, with D unresolved. Germline assignment: CDR1 SGDLS and CDR2 YYNGEE. V shed 2 bases and J shed 0 bases, with 8 bases lying between them. This CDR3 contains 14 residues. The CDR3 region is CASSVGDLNTEAFF. The DNA of the CDR3 is TGTGCCAGCAGCGTCGGAGACTTGAACACTGAAGCTTTCTTT. Supplemented by reference TRBV9 and TRBJ1-1, the full variable domain reads DSGVTQTPKHLITATGQRVTLRCSPRSGDLSVYWYQQSLDQGLQFLIQYYNGEERAKGNILERFSAQQFPDLHSELNLSSLELGDSALYFCASSVGDLNTEAFFGQGTRLTVV.

This clone appeared a few times. The CDR3 protein is CATRTGSGGYTF. The DNA of the CDR3 is TGTGCCACCAGGACAGGGAGCGGAGGCTACACCTTC. The chain recombines TRBV27 with TRBJ1-2, with 8 bases lining up with TRBD1. V trimming: 10 bases; J trimming: 8 bases; junction bases outside the gene matches: 9. The germline V gene encodes CDR1 MNHEY and CDR2 SMNVEV (reference sequence). The CDR3 has 12 amino acids.

The chain combines TRBV7-9 with TRBJ1-2; TRBD1 matches 12 bases. The CDR3 totals 15 residues. Germline values: CDR1 SEHNR, CDR2 FQNEAQ (reference sequence). Trimming cost V 3 bases and J 4 bases; bases outside gene matches: 3. The CDR3 sequence: CASSFGTGGSYGYTF. The CDR3 bases are TGTGCCAGCAGCTTCGGGACAGGGGGCAGCTATGGCTACACCTTC.

This clone showed up just a few times. J is TRBJ1-1 and V is TRBV5-5; D not certain. Germline values: CDR1 SGHKS, CDR2 YYEKEE (reference sequence). V was cut by 4 bases and J by 0 bases, with 7 bases left in between. The CDR3 covers 13 residues. For the CDR3, the DNA is TGTGCCAGCAGCGTATTCCTGAACACTGAAGCTTTCTTT. Translating it yields CASSVFLNTEAFF.

The chain joins TRBV18 to TRBJ2-7; D gene uncertain. The CDR3 extends over 13 amino acids. The germline V and J ends were trimmed by 6 bases and 2 bases, with 11 bases remaining between them. The germline V gene encodes CDR1 KGHSH and CDR2 LQKENI. The CDR3 nucleotides are TGTGCCAGCTCGCCCACAGAGCCCTACGAGCAGTACTTC. Protein: CASSPTEPYEQYF.

The rearrangement joins TRBV18 to TRBJ2-5; the match to TRBD2 covers 7 bases. Trimming at V came to 3 bases and at J to 5 bases, leaving 3 bases not matched to a gene. Germline V gene sequence: CDR1 KGHSH, CDR2 LQKENI. The CDR3 has 13 amino acids. For the CDR3, the DNA is TGTGCCAGCTCACCGGGAGGGATCGAGACCCAGTACTTC. Residues: CASSPGGIETQYF.

CDR3: CASSFFLGGSGELFF. The DNA for the CDR3 is TGTGCCAGCAGCTTCTTCCTCGGGGGGTCAGGGGAGCTGTTTTTT. This sequence joins TRBV11-2 and TRBJ2-2; 7 bases fit TRBD2. Germline CDR1 is SGHAT and CDR2 is FQNNGV. CDR3 length: 15 amino acids. The ends lost 3 bases at V and 8 bases at J; junction bases unmatched: 9. Full variable domain (rest looked up from reference TRBV11-2 and TRBJ2-2): EAGVAQSPRYKIIEKRQSVAFWCNPISGHATLYWYQQILGQGPKLLIQFQNNGVVDDSQLPKDRFSAERLKGVDSTLKIQPAKLEDSAVYLCASSFFLGGSGELFFGEGSRLTVL.

CDR3 in DNA: TGCAGTGCTCGTGCAGGGGACTATGGCTACACCTTC. Translating gives CSARAGDYGYTF. The J gene is TRBJ1-2, the V gene TRBV20-1; D might be TRBD1 (6 bases). The V and J ends lost 5 bases and 3 bases respectively, with 10 bases between them. Germline V gene data show CDR1 as DFQATT and CDR2 as SNEGSKA (reference sequence). The CDR3 length is 12 residues.

The gene calls are TRBV7-2 and TRBJ2-5; D remains ambiguous. This CDR3 spans 15 amino acids. Germline assignment: CDR1 SGHTA and CDR2 FQGNSA. Trimming removed 1 base at V and 5 bases at J, with 14 bases between. The CDR3: CASSLGSSSLETQYF. The DNA for the CDR3 is TGTGCCAGCAGCTTAGGATCTAGTAGTCTGGAGACCCAGTACTTC.

The J gene is TRBJ2-3, the V gene TRBV5-1, with D perhaps TRBD2 (7 bases). Per germline, CDR1 SGHRS and CDR2 YFSETQ. Deletions cut 4 bases from V and 2 bases from J, with 14 bases between. There are 15 residues in the CDR3. CDR3 residues: CASSRGGAYTDTQYF. Here the CDR3 DNA reads TGCGCCAGCAGCCGAGGGGGGGCCTACACAGATACGCAGTATTTT.

The chain uses TRBV12-3 or TRBV12-4 and TRBJ1-2; 10 nucleotides line up with TRBD1. The CDR3 is made up of 13 amino acids. Trimming at V came to 6 bases and at J to 8 bases, leaving 6 bases not matched to a gene. The CDR3 DNA reads as TGTGCCAGCAGCGCTGGGACAGGGGAAGGCTACACCTTC. It yields the protein CASSAGTGEGYTF.

This chain connects TRBV28 to TRBJ1-5; 8 bases are shared with TRBD1. V dropped 9 bases and J dropped 5; count of bases not matched to a gene: 6. CDR1 is MDHEN, CDR2 SYDVKM, per germline. The CDR3 sequence is 13 residues long. CDR3 nucleotide sequence: TGTGCCAGTCAGGGGGCGGCCCATCAGCCCCAGCATTTT. Residues: CASQGAAHQPQHF.

The chain uses TRBV5-6 and TRBJ2-7; 7 bases fit TRBD1. Germline trimming cut 4 bases from V and 3 bases from J; bases unmatched to any gene: 10. CDR1 SGHDT and CDR2 YYEEEE come from the germline V gene. The CDR3 is 15 amino acids. The CDR3 region is CASSLPGGRFYEQYF. CDR3 nucleotide sequence: TGTGCCAGCAGCCTACCAGGGGGTCGATTCTACGAGCAGTACTTC.

This clone is categorized as medium-sized (0.01 to 0.1%). V and J are TRBV7-8 and TRBJ2-1, with 11 positions matching TRBD1. The CDR3 runs to 15 residues. V shed 3 bases and J 9 bases; nucleotides not matched to a gene: 7. Germline V gives CDR1 SGHVS, CDR2 FQNEAQ. The CDR3 coding sequence is TGTGCCAGCAGCTTTTCCGGGACAGGGGGTGGTGAGCAGTTCTTC. Translated, it gives CASSFSGTGGGEQFF.

This chain joins TRBV6-5 and TRBJ2-7; TRBD2 aligns across 7 bases. The CDR3 has 15 residues. Germline CDR1 and CDR2: MNHEY and SVGAGI. Germline trimming cut 0 bases from V and 4 bases from J; bases unmatched to any gene: 6. This chain's CDR3 is CASSYSWRGSYEQYF. CDR3 in DNA: TGTGCCAGCAGTTACTCATGGCGGGGGAGTTACGAGCAGTACTTC.

The J gene is TRBJ2-7, the V gene TRBV11-2; 7 bases are shared with TRBD2. The junction had 2 bases not matched to a gene; V was cut back by 5 bases and J by 4 bases. In germline, CDR1 is SGHAT, CDR2 FQNNGV. The CDR3 runs to 12 residues. The CDR3 DNA is TGTGCCAGCAGCCCGGGAGGTTACGAGCAGTACTTC. This codes for CASSPGGYEQYF.

Details on this clone: Given a much more abundant clone one base away, this may be a read error. The CDR3 bases are TGTGCCAGCAATAAATCGAGCGGGATCGGGAACATTCAGTACTTC. It is translated as CASNKSSGIGNIQYF. The rearrangement links TRBV2 to TRBJ2-4; 7 bases are shared with TRBD2. The germline V gene has CDR1 SNHLY and CDR2 FYNNEI. The CDR3 totals 15 residues. With V trimmed by 7 bases and J by 7 bases, 13 bases remained unmatched.

As DNA, the CDR3 is TGCGCCAGCAGCCAAGGACGGTTAGCGGGAGTCCACAATGAGCAGTTCTTC. As protein: CASSQGRLAGVHNEQFF. This chain joins TRBV4-1 and TRBJ2-1; 9 nucleotides agree with TRBD2. With V trimmed by 1 base and J by 5 bases, 9 bases remained unmatched. Per germline, CDR1 MGHRA and CDR2 YSYEKL. The CDR3 is 17 amino acids.

The chain links TRBV10-2 to TRBJ1-5; D possibly corresponds to TRBD1 (5 bases). The CDR3 extends over 17 amino acids. Trimming pared 0 bases from V and 0 bases from J, leaving 12 bases between. The V gene's germline CDR1 is WSHSY and CDR2 SAAADI. CDR3 amino acids: CASSESKSGNSNQPQHF. The DNA for the CDR3 is TGCGCCAGCAGTGAGTCGAAATCAGGGAATAGCAATCAGCCCCAGCATTTT.

The chain links TRBV6-5 to TRBJ1-2; D remains unclear. CDR1 and CDR2 from the germline V gene are MNHEY and SVGAGI. Deletions cut 6 bases from V and 3 bases from J, with 8 bases between. This CDR3 comprises 12 residues. CDR3 bases: TGTGCCAGCAGCCCGTCCCACTATGGCTACACCTTC. Translated: CASSPSHYGYTF.

The gene calls are TRBV20-1 and TRBJ1-4; D is unresolved. V gave up 3 bases and J gave up 8 bases, with 7 bases separating them. Germline CDR1 is DFQATT and CDR2 is SNEGSKA (reference sequence). The CDR3 is 11 amino acids. The CDR3 DNA reads as TGCAGTGCTAGGGCAGGCGAAAAACTGTTTTTT. Its translation: CSARAGEKLFF.

This clone was recorded only once. The genes are TRBV4-1 and TRBJ2-1, with 7 bases matching TRBD2. V lost 1 base to trimming and J lost 4 bases; unmatched junction nucleotides: 4. The CDR3 runs 15 residues. Germline-derived CDR1 and CDR2 are MGHRA and YSYEKL. The CDR3 nucleotides read TGCGCCAGCAGCCAAGGGATAGCGGGTTACAATGAGCAGTTCTTC. Its translation: CASSQGIAGYNEQFF.